Described below is a single T cell receptor gamma chain sequence and its context. Its antigen is not known. The source of the sample is a study of Vδ1+ human thymocytes. Overall study results and limits: Thymic TRG and TRD repertoires appeared highly polyclonal, with Gaussian CDR3 length distributions.

Germline V gives CDR1 EGSTGY, CDR2 YDSYTSSV. CDR3 length: 15 residues. Losses at the gene ends were 6 bases for V and 3 bases for J; bases not matched to a gene: 10. Alphabeta T cells were depleted, then CD3+ Vdelta1+ Vdelta2- thymocytes were FACS-sorted. Vdelta1+ thymocyte sorts reached between about 98% and 99.6% purity. Extracted RNA was reverse transcribed into cDNA. Pooled V-gene forward primers with one constant-region reverse primer generated the CDR3 amplicons by multiplex PCR. TCRdb called clones anew from the multiplex PCR reads with CATT. The data contain roughly 24,000 gamma-chain clones, about an eighth of them seen just once; the ten biggest clones take up 1.9%.

Sequencing was performed on Vdelta1+ gamma-delta thymocytes from the thymus. Subset reported: FACS-sorted CD3+ TCRalphabeta- TCRVdelta1+ TCRVdelta2- thymocytes. The gene calls are TRGV4 and TRGJP1. The receptor was derived from a child under two years old who had congenital heart surgery. As DNA, the CDR3 is TGTGCCACCTGGACCAGTGGTTCCACTGGTTGGTTCAAGATATTT. It yields the protein CATWTSGSTGWFKIF.